This T cell receptor (beta chain) emerged from a study of T cells in Graves' hyperthyroidism and ophthalmopathy. TCR beta CDR3 regions were amplified from RNA. First-round RT-PCR of the TCR CDR3 relied on the HTBI primer set. MiXCR, run by TCRdb on the multiplex PCR reads, gives a single entry per CDR3 protein. This table has around 560,000 distinct CDR3 sequences, about a sixth appearing once. Germline-derived CDR1 and CDR2 are MNHNS and SASEGT. The CDR3 is made up of 14 amino acids. V dropped 5 bases and J dropped 0 bases, with 11 bases sitting between them. The TCR sequence derives from a woman in her late teens or twenties with Graves' hyperthyroidism. The sample taken for sequencing was blood. The gene calls are TRBV6-1 and TRBJ2-7, with TRBD2 as a possible D gene (6 bases). CDR3 loop: CASSPPGASYEQYF. For the CDR3, the DNA is TGTGCCAGCAGTCCACCGGGAGCCTCCTACGAGCAGTACTTC.